The next 5 T cell receptor beta chains were all read from a single sample in a study of vaccination and CD4 T cells after COVID-19. Cultured CD4+ T cell DNA was sequenced using the Oncomine TCR Beta short-read assay. TCRdb recomputed calls from the PCR reads with MiXCR, one row per CDR3 protein. The table includes about 13,000 distinct CDR3 sequences, approximately 60% detected once. Treatment meaning: approximately 11-day PBMC culture with coronavirus spike peptide pools or control peptides (ViraFEST assay). No antigen has been assigned to these receptors. The specimen sequenced was CD4+ T cells from blood, cultured in vitro. The receptors stem from a human donor who had recovered from COVID-19.

This chain uses TRBV28 with TRBJ1-5, with a tentative D call TRBD1 (6 bases). The CDR3 is made up of 14 amino acids. Germline values: CDR1 MDHEN, CDR2 SYDVKM. V was cut by 2 bases and J by 8 bases, with 13 bases left in between. CDR3 sequence (DNA): TGTGCCAGCAGTTTAATTTCCGGGGGCGAGCCCCAGCATTTT. Translated: CASSLISGGEPQHF.

The genes are TRBV4-1 and TRBJ2-5; 10 positions match TRBD1. The CDR3 length is 15 residues. Germline V gene sequence: CDR1 MGHRA, CDR2 YSYEKL. V was pared by 4 bases and J by 2 bases, with 4 bases of the junction left unmatched. The CDR3: CASSRDRGFQETQYF. In nucleotides, the CDR3 is TGCGCCAGCAGCCGGGACAGGGGTTTTCAAGAGACCCAGTACTTC.

The chain joins TRBV28 to TRBJ2-2; 8 bases line up with TRBD2. The CDR3 runs to 14 residues. J was trimmed by 7 bases and V by 2 bases; bases with no gene match: 3. Per the germline V gene, CDR1 is MDHEN and CDR2 is SYDVKM. The CDR3 DNA reads TGTGCCAGCAGTTTAGCGGGAGGTCTCGGGGAGCTGTTTTTT. It codes for CASSLAGGLGELFF.

The chain couples TRBV20-1 to TRBJ2-6; D gene ambiguous. V was trimmed by 4 bases and J by 1 base, leaving 11 bases between them. The CDR3 covers 15 residues. CDR1 and CDR2 from the germline V gene are DFQATT and SNEGSKA (reference sequence). The CDR3 coding sequence is TGCAGTGCTAACGTCTTGGTGTCTGGGGCCAACGTCCTGACTTTC. It codes for CSANVLVSGANVLTF.

This clonotype came up a few times. This sequence joins TRBV20-1 and TRBJ1-1; the match to TRBD1 covers 9 bases. Germline trimming cut 5 bases from V and 1 base from J; bases unmatched to any gene: 2. The CDR3 sequence is 13 residues long. The germline V gene encodes CDR1 DFQATT and CDR2 SNEGSKA (reference sequence). In nucleotides, the CDR3 is TGCAGTGCTGTGGACAGGGGGAACACTGAAGCTTTCTTT. Translation gives CSAVDRGNTEAFF.